Listed here are 16 T cell receptor beta chains from one sample, sequenced in a study of tumor-infiltrating lymphocytes in glioblastoma multiforme. Multiple V-beta primers and a C-beta primer amplified TCRB from RNA. From the multiplex PCR reads, TCRdb called clonotypes with MiXCR, one entry per CDR3 protein. The sample lists fewer than 15,000 distinct CDR3 sequences, roughly 71% occurring once. The specimen was brain tumor tissue. The receptors were gathered from a male donor with glioblastoma.

With respect to this clonotype: The junction differs from germline at one of its ends, possibly a read error. The chain uses TRBV11-2 and TRBJ2-1; 7 bases align to TRBD2. Germline V lookup: CDR1 SGHAT, CDR2 FQNNGV. The CDR3 sequence is 14 residues long. The CDR3 spells CVSIPLAGEAEQLF. CDR3 sequence (DNA): TGTGTCAGCATCCCCCTTGCGGGAGAGGCTGAGCAGCTCTTC.

The chain uses TRBV11-3 and TRBJ2-1; D is possibly TRBD1 or TRBD2 (5 bases each). This CDR3 has 19 amino acids. Germline values: CDR1 SGHNT, CDR2 YENEEA. Trimming removed 5 bases from V and 5 bases from J, with 28 bases in between. CDR3 nucleotide sequence: TGTGCCAGCAGCCCGGGCTTAGGCTCCGGGGCTAGCAGGAACAATGAGCAGTTCTTC. As protein: CASSPGLGSGASRNNEQFF.

A remark on this clonotype: A much larger clone differs by one base, so this may be a read error. The CDR3 spells CAGIPHSPIGGANVLIF. The CDR3, as DNA: TGTGCCGGCATCCCCCACAGCCCGATCGGCGGGGCCAACGTCCTGATTTTC. The rearrangement links TRBV5-5 to TRBJ2-6; weak D call: TRBD2 (6 bases). Germline V CDR1 and CDR2: SGHKS, YYEKEE (reference sequence). This CDR3 comprises 17 residues.

By share, this clonotype counts as medium-sized. The junction does not match germline at one end; this may be a read error. The genes are TRBV11-2 and TRBJ2-5; D is ambiguous. Per the germline V gene, CDR1 is SGHAT and CDR2 is FQNNGV. The CDR3 has 12 residues. Here the CDR3 reads CASSFGGETQYF. CDR3 sequence (DNA): TGCGCCAGCAGCTTTGGCGGAGAGACCCAGTACTTC.

Relative to its sample, this clonotype is medium-sized (0.01 to 0.1%). CDR3 sequence reads: CSATPGTGEQYF. In DNA form, the CDR3 reads TGCAGTGCTACACCCGGGACGGGCGAGCAGTACTTC. V gene TRBV20-1 combines with J gene TRBJ2-7; the D call may be TRBD1 or TRBD2 (5 bases each). Germline V gives CDR1 DFQATT, CDR2 SNEGSKA (reference sequence). The CDR3 runs 12 residues. Trimming removed 4 bases at V and 6 bases at J, with 13 bases between.

The chain is built from TRBV30 and TRBJ2-7, with D perhaps matching TRBD1 or TRBD2 (5 bases each). Trimming took off 2 bases at V and 0 bases at J, with 8 bases between the two ends. The CDR3 has 13 amino acids. Germline V gives CDR1 GTSNPN, CDR2 SVGIG (reference sequence). The chain's CDR3 is CAWSPGSSYEQYF. The CDR3 DNA reads as TGTGCCTGGAGTCCAGGGAGCTCCTACGAGCAGTACTTC. Together with reference TRBV30 and TRBJ2-7, the CDR3 gives the full variable domain: SQTIHQWPATLVQPVGSPLSLECTVEGTSNPNLYWYRQAAGRGLQLLFYSVGIGQISSEVPQNLSASRPQDRQFILSSKKLLLSDSGFYLCAWSPGSSYEQYFGPGTRLTVT.

This rearrangement joins TRBV10-3 to TRBJ2-3; possible D gene TRBD1, 6 bases. CDR3 length: 13 residues. Trimming shortened V by 6 bases and J by 3 bases, and 10 bases separated the two germline ends. The germline V gene has CDR1 ENHRY and CDR2 SYGVKD. CDR3 protein: CAIRDRLTDTQYF. CDR3 bases: TGTGCCATCAGGGACAGACTGACAGATACGCAGTATTTT.

This sequence joins TRBV2 and TRBJ2-7; either TRBD1 or TRBD2 may fit D (5 bases each). Germline CDR1 is SNHLY and CDR2 is FYNNEI. The V gene lost 6 bases and the J gene lost 5 bases, with 20 bases spanning the gap. There are 15 residues in the CDR3. CDR3 protein: CASRRWGYGVHEQYF. CDR3 coding DNA: TGTGCCAGCAGACGGTGGGGGTACGGGGTCCACGAGCAGTACTTC.

The chain links TRBV11-2 to TRBJ1-3; no definite D call. The germline V gene encodes CDR1 SGHAT and CDR2 FQNNGV. This CDR3 has 15 amino acids. V lost 5 bases and J lost 6, with 17 bases in between. The CDR3 bases are TGTGCCAGCAGCGCCGGAACACCCTCTCTAAACACCATATATTTT. This translates into CASSAGTPSLNTIYF.

As concerns this clonotype: The junction departs from germline at one end; a sequencing error may be responsible. The chain links TRBV28 to TRBJ2-7, with 8 bases lining up with TRBD1. The CDR3 length is 15 residues. The V gene's germline CDR1 is MDHEN and CDR2 SYDVKM. CDR3 bases: TGTGCCAGAAGTTTTCTGGCAGGGGGCGCTTACGAGCAGTATTTC. Translation: CARSFLAGGAYEQYF.

For this clonotype: The junction departs from germline at one end; a sequencing error may be responsible. The chain links TRBV20-1 to TRBJ2-2; 8 nucleotides match TRBD2. CDR1 DFQATT and CDR2 SNEGSKA come from the germline V gene (reference sequence). The CDR3 sequence is 14 residues long. Here the CDR3 reads CGAREGLVNGELLF. The CDR3 DNA is TGCGGTGCTAGAGAGGGACTAGTGAACGGGGAGCTGCTATTT.

V usage is TRBV11-2 and J usage is TRBJ2-2, with 7 bases matching TRBD2. This CDR3 comprises 20 residues. The V and J ends lost 7 bases and 4 bases, in that order; junction bases with no gene match: 24. The V gene's germline CDR1 is SGHAT and CDR2 FQNNGV. The CDR3 DNA reads TGTGCCAGCACCCCGTCTTTCGGCCAAGGGCTAGCGGTAAGCACCGGGGAGCTGTTTTTT. Its protein product is CASTPSFGQGLAVSTGELFF.

On this clonotype: Being one base from a much bigger clone, this may be a read error. DNA of the CDR3: TGCAGCGTTGAAGATATTCCGGGGGCATCTTTCTTT. Protein product: CSVEDIPGASFF. This chain joins TRBV29-1 and TRBJ1-1; D might be TRBD1 (6 bases). The CDR3 spans 12 residues. Germline V lookup: CDR1 SQVTM, CDR2 ANQGSEA. V lost 0 bases to trimming and J lost 12 bases, with 14 bases between them.

In this sample, this clonotype turned up once. The rearrangement links TRBV6-1 to TRBJ2-1; no definite D call. Per germline, CDR1 MNHNS and CDR2 SASEGT. Between the trimmed V and J ends, which lost 5 bases and 0 bases, there was a span of 5 bases. CDR3 length: 13 amino acids. For the CDR3, the DNA is TGTGCCAGCAGTCGGATCTCCTACAATGAGCAGTTCTTC. It codes for CASSRISYNEQFF.

Concerning this clonotype itself: Given the absence of the conserved phenylalanine or tryptophan at the CDR3 end, a read error is likely. The rearrangement links TRBV11-1 to TRBJ2-2; D uncertain. Trimming left V 8 bases short and J 3 bases short, with 4 bases between. The CDR3 spans 11 residues. Germline V gene sequence: CDR1 SGHAT, CDR2 FQDESV (reference sequence). The CDR3 nucleotides read TGTGCCAGCTGGGACACCGGGGAGCTGTTTTTG. This encodes CASWDTGELFL.

The V and J genes are TRBV20-1 and TRBJ2-1, with D unclear. The germline gives CDR1 DFQATT, CDR2 SNEGSKA (reference sequence). Trimming removed 5 bases from V and 0 bases from J, with 11 bases in between. The CDR3 loop spans 14 amino acids. In DNA, the CDR3 is TGCAGTGCTTCCGACTCCGGCTCCTACAATGAGCAGTTCTTC. Encoded protein: CSASDSGSYNEQFF.